This T cell receptor (beta chain) was recorded in a study of blood T cell repertoires in COVID-19. Study in general: Material from acute and convalescent COVID-19 was sourced from the United States, Italy and Spain.

Two negative PCRs, clearance, or symptom resolution characterized the recovered Cohort 3 donors. Details on this clone: Other DNA sequences in this specimen translate into the identical CDR3.

Trimming cost V 0 bases and J 0 bases; bases outside gene matches: 2. The CDR3 sequence is 16 residues long. Germline V gives CDR1 SGHRS, CDR2 YFSETQ. Sequenced by immunoSEQ multiplex PCR; TCRdb stores in-frame clones only, minus some. The repertoire consists of roughly 230,000 clones, with about 86% occurring once and the leading ten covering more than 3%. The receptor comes from a man over 45 who had recovered from COVID-19. This chain uses TRBV5-1 with TRBJ1-4; the match to TRBD1 covers 7 bases. Sequenced sample: PBMCs or T cells enriched from blood (not recorded which). The CDR3 DNA sequence: TGCGCCAGCAGCTTGGGCGGGACAGCAACTAATGAAAAACTGTTTTTT. As protein: CASSLGGTATNEKLFF.